This TCR beta chain derives from a study of identical twins. There are 13 residues in the CDR3. The germline V gene has CDR1 MNHEY and CDR2 SVGEGT. The V segment lost 4 bases and the J segment 6 bases; nucleotides outside the gene matches: 3. Broader study findings: In cord blood, abundant beta clonotypes had fewer insertions; memory showed no trend. Twin-shared out-of-frame alpha sequences showed excess low generation probability. A partial confounding effect on zero-insertion analyses could come from invariant MAIT and iNKT cells.

A universal primer site was incorporated via template switching, and the cDNA contained unique molecular identifiers. One entry per CDR3 protein results from TCRdb running MiXCR on the 5' RACE reads. The table shows about 250,000 distinct CDR3 sequences, with about 8.3% occurring only once. As for this clonotype: Its cognate antigen is unknown.

These data also featured in a second study, about yellow fever vaccine responses in identical twins.

Material for sequencing was CD8+ T cells sorted from blood. The V call is TRBV6-2 or TRBV6-3, the J call TRBJ2-1; 7 bases align to TRBD1. This TCR was sampled from a woman aged 18-29 years in good health. The CDR3 DNA sequence: TGTGCCAGCAGTTGGACAGGTCCCAATGAGCAGTTCTTC. It specifies CASSWTGPNEQFF.